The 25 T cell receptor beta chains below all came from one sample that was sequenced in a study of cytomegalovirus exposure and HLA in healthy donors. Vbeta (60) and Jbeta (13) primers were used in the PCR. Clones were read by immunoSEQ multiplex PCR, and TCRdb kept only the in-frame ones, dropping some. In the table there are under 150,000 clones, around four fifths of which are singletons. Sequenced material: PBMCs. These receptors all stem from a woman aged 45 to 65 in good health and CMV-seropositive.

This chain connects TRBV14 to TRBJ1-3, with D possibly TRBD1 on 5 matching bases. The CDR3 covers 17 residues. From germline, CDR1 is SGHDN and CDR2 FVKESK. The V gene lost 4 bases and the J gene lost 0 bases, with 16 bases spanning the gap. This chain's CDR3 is CASSRYQTAFSGNTIYF. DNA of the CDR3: TGTGCCAGCAGCCGGTACCAGACAGCCTTCTCTGGAAACACCATATATTTT.

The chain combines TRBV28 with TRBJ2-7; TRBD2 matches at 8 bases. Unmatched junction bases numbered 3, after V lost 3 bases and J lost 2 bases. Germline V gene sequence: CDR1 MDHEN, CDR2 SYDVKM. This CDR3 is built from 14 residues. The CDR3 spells CASSLRAGAYEQYF. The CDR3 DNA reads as TGTGCCAGCAGTTTGCGAGCGGGAGCCTACGAGCAGTACTTC.

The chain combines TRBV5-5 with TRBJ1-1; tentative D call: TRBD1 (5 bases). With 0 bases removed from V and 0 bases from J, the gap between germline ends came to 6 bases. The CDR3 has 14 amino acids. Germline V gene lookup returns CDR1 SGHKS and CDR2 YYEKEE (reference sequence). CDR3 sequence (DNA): TGTGCCAGCAGCTTGGGGACACTGAACACTGAAGCTTTCTTT. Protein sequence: CASSLGTLNTEAFF.

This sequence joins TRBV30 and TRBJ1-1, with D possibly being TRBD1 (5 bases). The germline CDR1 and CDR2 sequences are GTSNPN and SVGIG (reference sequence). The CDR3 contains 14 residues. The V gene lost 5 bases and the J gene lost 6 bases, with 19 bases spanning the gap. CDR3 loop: CAWGRGGDLPEAFF. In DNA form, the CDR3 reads TGTGCCTGGGGCCGGGGAGGGGATCTTCCTGAAGCTTTCTTT.

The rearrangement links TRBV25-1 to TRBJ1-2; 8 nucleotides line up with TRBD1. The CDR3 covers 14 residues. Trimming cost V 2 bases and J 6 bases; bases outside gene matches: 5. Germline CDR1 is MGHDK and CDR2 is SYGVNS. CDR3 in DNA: TGTGCCAGCAGTGAACAGGGGGCAGGGGATGGCTACACCTTC. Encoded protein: CASSEQGAGDGYTF.

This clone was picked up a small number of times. The CDR3 protein is CASSPVGARSEKLFF. As DNA, the CDR3 is TGCGCCAGCAGCCCGGTAGGGGCGCGGAGTGAAAAACTGTTTTTT. V and J are TRBV4-1 and TRBJ1-4, with D tentatively TRBD1 (5 bases). CDR3 size: 15 residues. Trimming stripped 4 bases from V and 7 bases from J, with 16 bases between. Per the germline V gene, CDR1 is MGHRA and CDR2 is YSYEKL.

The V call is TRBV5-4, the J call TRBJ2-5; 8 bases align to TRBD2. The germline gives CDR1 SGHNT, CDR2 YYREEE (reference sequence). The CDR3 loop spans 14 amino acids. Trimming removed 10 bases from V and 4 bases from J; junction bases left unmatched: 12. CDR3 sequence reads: CAFLYGGARETQYF. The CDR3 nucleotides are TGTGCCTTTTTATACGGGGGGGCAAGAGAGACCCAGTACTTC.

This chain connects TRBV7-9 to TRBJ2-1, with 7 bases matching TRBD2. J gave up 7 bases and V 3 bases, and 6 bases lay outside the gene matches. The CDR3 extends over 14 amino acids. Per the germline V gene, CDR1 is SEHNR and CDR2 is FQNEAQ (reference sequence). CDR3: CASSFWGRVNEQFF. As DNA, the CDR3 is TGTGCCAGCAGCTTTTGGGGGAGGGTAAATGAGCAGTTCTTC.

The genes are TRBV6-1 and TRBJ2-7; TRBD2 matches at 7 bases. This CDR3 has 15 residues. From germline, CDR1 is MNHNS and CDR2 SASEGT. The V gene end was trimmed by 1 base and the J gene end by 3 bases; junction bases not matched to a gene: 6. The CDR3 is CASSEVLGGGYEQYF. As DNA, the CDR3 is TGTGCCAGCAGTGAAGTTCTGGGGGGGGGCTACGAGCAGTACTTC.

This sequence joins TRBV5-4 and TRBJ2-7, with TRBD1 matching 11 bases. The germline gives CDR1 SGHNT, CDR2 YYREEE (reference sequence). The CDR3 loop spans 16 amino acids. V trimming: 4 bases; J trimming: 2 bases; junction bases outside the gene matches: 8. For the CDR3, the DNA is TGTGCCAGCAGCCCTGGGGGGGACAGGGGGGCCTACGAGCAGTACTTC. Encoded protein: CASSPGGDRGAYEQYF.

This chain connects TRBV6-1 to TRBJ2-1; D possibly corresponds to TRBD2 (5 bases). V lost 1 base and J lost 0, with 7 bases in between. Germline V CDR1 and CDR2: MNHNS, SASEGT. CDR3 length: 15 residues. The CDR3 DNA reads TGTGCCAGCAGTGAAGTGGGGAGCTCCTACAATGAGCAGTTCTTC. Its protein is CASSEVGSSYNEQFF.

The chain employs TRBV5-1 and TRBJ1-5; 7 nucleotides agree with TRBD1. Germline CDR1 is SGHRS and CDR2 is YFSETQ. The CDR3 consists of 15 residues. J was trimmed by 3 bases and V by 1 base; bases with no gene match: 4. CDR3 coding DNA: TGCGCCAGCAGCTTGTCGGGACAGCCCAATCAGCCCCAGCATTTT. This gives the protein CASSLSGQPNQPQHF.

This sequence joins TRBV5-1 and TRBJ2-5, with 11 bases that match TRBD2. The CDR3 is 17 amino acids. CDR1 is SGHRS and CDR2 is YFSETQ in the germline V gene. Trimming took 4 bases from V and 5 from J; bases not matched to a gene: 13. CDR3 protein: CASSPPGVAGGPETQYF. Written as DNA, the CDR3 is TGCGCCAGCAGCCCACCTGGGGTAGCGGGGGGGCCCGAGACCCAGTACTTC. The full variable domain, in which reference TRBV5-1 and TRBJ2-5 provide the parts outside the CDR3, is KAGVTQTPRYLIKTRGQQVTLSCSPISGHRSVSWYQQTPGQGLQFLFEYFSETQRNKGNFPGRFSGRQFSNSRSEMNVSTLELGDSALYLCASSPPGVAGGPETQYFGPGTRLLVL.

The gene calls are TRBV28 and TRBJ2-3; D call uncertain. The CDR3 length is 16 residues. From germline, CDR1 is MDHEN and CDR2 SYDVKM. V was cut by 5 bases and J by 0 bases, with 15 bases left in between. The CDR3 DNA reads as TGTGCCAGCAGTACCTTTGCGACGGAGAGCACAGATACGCAGTATTTT. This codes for CASSTFATESTDTQYF.

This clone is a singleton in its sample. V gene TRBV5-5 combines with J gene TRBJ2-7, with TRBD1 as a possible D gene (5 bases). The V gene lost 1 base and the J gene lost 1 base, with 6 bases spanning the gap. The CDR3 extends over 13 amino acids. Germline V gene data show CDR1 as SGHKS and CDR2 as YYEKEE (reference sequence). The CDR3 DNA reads TGTGCCAGCAGCTTGAGGGGTTCCTACGAGCAGTACTTC. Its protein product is CASSLRGSYEQYF.

CDR3 in DNA: TGTGCCAGCAGTGATCAGGGCATCCCCTCCTACGAGCAGTACTTC. Amino acids: CASSDQGIPSYEQYF. The rearrangement links TRBV2 to TRBJ2-7; possible D gene TRBD1, 5 bases. Germline CDR1 and CDR2: SNHLY and FYNNEI. The length of the CDR3 is 15 residues. V lost 3 bases and J lost 0, with 12 bases in between.

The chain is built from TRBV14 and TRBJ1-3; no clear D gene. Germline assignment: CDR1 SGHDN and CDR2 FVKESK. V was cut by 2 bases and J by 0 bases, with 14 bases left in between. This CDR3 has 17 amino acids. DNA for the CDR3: TGTGCCAGCAGCCAACCGGGAGGGCTGTTCTCTGGAAACACCATATATTTT. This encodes CASSQPGGLFSGNTIYF.

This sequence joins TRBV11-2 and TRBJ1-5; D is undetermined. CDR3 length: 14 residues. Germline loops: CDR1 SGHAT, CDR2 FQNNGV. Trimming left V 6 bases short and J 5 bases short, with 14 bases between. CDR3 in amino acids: CASSFSGADQPQHF. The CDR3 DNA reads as TGTGCCAGCAGTTTCTCAGGAGCGGATCAGCCCCAGCATTTT.

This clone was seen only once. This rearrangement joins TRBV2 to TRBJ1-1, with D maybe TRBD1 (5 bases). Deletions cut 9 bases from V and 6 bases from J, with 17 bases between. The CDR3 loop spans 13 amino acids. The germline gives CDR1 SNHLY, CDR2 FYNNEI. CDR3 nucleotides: TGTGCCAGTTGTTGGGGCGGAGACGCTGAAGCTTTCTTT. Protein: CASCWGGDAEAFF.

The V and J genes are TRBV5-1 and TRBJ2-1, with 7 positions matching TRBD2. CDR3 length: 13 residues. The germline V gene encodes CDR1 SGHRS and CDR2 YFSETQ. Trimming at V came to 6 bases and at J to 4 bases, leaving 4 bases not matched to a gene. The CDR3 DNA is TGCGCCAGCAAACTAGCGATTTACAATGAGCAGTTCTTC. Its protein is CASKLAIYNEQFF.

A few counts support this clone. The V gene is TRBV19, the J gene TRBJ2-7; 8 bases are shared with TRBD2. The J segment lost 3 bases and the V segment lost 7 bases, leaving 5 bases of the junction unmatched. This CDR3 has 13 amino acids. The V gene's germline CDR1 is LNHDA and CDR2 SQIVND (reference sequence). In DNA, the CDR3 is TGTGCCAGTATCGGGGGGGAATTCTACGAGCAGTACTTC. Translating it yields CASIGGEFYEQYF. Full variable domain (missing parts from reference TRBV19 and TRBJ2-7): DGGITQSPKYLFRKEGQNVTLSCEQNLNHDAMYWYRQDPGQGLRLIYYSQIVNDFQKGDIAEGYSVSREKKESFPLTVTSAQKNPTAFYLCASIGGEFYEQYFGPGTRLTVT.

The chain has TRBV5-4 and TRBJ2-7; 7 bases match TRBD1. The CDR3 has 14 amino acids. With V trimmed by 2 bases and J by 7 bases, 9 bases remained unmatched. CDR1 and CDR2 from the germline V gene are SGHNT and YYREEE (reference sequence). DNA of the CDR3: TGTGCCAGCAGCTTTGACAGGGACCTAAGTGAGCAGTACTTC. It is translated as CASSFDRDLSEQYF.

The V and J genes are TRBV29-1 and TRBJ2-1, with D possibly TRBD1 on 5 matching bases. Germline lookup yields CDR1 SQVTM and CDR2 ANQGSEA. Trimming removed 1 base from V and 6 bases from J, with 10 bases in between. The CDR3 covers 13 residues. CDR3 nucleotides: TGCAGCGTTGAAGGCCAGGGCAGCAATGAGCAGTTCTTC. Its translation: CSVEGQGSNEQFF.

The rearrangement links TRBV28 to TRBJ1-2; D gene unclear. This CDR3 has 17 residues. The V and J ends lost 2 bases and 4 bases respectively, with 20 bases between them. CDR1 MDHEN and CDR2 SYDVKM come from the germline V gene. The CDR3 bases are TGTGCCAGCAGTTTAGATCCCCCTGACTCCCCAACCTATGGCTACACCTTC. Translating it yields CASSLDPPDSPTYGYTF.

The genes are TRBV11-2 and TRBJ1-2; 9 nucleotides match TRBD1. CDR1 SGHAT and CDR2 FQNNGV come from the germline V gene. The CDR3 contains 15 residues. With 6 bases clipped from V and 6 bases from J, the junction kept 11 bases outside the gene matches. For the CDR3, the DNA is TGTGCCAGCAGTCCCCTAGGGACAGGGAGGAATGGCTACACCTTC. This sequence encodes CASSPLGTGRNGYTF.